This T cell receptor (beta chain) is from a study of Graves' ophthalmopathy and Graves' hyperthyroidism. To note about this clonotype: Its antigen is unknown.

The CDR3 has 13 residues. The V gene's germline CDR1 is ENHRY and CDR2 SYGVKD. The trim removed 9 bases at V and 1 base at J, leaving 3 bases unmatched. General observations from the study: Detection in blood was also observed for most expanded thyroid clonotypes above 0.001 frequency.

Other autoimmune diseases, uncontrolled infections, pregnancy or lactation led to the exclusion of patients. The PBMCs originated from around 11 ml of fresh peripheral blood. CDR3 regions of TCR beta were amplified from RNA transcripts. RT-PCR with HTBI primers came first, then second-round multiplex PCR. TCRdb itself ran the multiplex PCR reads through MiXCR, one entry per CDR3 protein. The profile shows 200,000 to 250,000 distinct CDR3 sequences, 45% of them singletons. This chain uses TRBV10-3 with TRBJ1-3; 7 bases agree with TRBD1. Material: peripheral blood. This clonotype originated in an adult man with Graves' ophthalmopathy. The CDR3 DNA sequence: TGTGCCATTTCAGGGGGATCTGGAAACACCATATATTTT. Translating it yields CAISGGSGNTIYF.